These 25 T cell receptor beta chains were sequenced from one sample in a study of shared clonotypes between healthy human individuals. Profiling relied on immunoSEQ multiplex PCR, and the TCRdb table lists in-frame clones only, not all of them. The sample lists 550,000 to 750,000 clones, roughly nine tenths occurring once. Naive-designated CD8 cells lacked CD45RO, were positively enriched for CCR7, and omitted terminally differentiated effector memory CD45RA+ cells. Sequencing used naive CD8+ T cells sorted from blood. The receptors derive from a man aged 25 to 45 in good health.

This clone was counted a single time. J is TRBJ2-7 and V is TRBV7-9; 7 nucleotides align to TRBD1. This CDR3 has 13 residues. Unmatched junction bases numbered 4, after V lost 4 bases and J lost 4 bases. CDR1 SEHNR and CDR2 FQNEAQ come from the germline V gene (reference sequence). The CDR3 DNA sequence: TGTGCCAGCAGCTACGGGACAGAGTACGAGCAGTACTTC. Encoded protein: CASSYGTEYEQYF.

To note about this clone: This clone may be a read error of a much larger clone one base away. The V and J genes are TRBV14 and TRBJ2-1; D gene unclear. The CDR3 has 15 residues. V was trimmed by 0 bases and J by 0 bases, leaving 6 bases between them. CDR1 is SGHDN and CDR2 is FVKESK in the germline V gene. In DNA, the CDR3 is TGTGCCAGCAGCCAAGACATTACCTCCTACAATGAGCAGTTCTTC. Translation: CASSQDITSYNEQFF.

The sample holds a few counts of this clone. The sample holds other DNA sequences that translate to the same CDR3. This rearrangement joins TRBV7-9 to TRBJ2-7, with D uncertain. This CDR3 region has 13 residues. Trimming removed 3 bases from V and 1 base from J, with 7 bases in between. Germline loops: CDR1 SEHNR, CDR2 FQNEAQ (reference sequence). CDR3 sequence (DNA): TGTGCCAGCAGCTTTGGACCTTCCTACGAGCAGTACTTC. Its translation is CASSFGPSYEQYF.

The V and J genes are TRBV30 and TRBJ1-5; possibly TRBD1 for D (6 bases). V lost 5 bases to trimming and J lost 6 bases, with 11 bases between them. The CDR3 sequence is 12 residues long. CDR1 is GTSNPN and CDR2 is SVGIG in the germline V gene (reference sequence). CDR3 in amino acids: CAWGLRGQPQHF. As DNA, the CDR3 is TGTGCCTGGGGGCTCAGGGGTCAGCCCCAGCATTTT.

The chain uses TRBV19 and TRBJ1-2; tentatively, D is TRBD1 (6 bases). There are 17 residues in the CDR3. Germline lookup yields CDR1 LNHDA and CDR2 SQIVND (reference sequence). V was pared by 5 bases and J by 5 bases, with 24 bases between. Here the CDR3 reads CASSDFPRGGSRYGYTF. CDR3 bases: TGTGCCAGTAGTGATTTCCCAAGGGGGGGTAGTCGTTATGGCTACACCTTC.

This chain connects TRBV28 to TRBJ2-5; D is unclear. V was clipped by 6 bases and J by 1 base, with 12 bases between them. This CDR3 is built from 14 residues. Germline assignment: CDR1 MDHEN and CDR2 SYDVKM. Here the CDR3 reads CASSLRLFQETQYF. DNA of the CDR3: TGTGCCAGCAGCCTGAGGTTGTTCCAAGAGACCCAGTACTTC.

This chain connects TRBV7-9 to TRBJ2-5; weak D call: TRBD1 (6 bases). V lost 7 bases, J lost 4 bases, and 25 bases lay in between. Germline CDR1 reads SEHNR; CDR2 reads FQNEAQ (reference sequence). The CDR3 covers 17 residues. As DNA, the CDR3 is TGTGCCAGCATCGAAGTAGGGAGCGGAGTGGGGGCAGAGACCCAGTACTTC. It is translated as CASIEVGSGVGAETQYF. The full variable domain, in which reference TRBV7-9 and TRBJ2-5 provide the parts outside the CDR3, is DTGVSQNPRHKITKRGQNVTFRCDPISEHNRLYWYRQTLGQGPEFLTYFQNEAQLEKSRLLSDRFSAERPKGSFSTLEIQRTEQGDSAMYLCASIEVGSGVGAETQYFGPGTRLLVL.

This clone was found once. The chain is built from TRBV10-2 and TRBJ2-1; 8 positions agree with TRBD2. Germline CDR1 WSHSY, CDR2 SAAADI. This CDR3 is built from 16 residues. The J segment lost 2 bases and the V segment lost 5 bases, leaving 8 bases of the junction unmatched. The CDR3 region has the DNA TGCGCCAGCAGTTCCACTAGCGGTAAAGCCTACAATGAGCAGTTCTTC. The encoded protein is CASSSTSGKAYNEQFF.

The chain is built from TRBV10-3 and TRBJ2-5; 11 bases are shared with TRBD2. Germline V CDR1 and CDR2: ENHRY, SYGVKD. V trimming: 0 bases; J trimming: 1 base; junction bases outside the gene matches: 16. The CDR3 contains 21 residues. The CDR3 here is CAISESVWGRTSGSSQETQYF. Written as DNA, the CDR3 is TGTGCCATCAGTGAGTCGGTTTGGGGACGCACTAGCGGGAGTTCCCAAGAGACCCAGTACTTC.

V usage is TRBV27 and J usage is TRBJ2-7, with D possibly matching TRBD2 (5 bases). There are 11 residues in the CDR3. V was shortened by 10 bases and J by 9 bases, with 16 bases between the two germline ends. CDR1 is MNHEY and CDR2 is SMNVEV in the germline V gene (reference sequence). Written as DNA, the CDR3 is TGTGCCACCAGAAGTGGAGGAGGGCAGTACTTC. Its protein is CATRSGGGQYF.

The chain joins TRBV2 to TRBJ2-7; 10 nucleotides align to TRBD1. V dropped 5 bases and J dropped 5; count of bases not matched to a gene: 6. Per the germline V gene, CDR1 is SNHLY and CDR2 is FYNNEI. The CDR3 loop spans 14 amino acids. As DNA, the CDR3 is TGTGCCAGCAGTCACGGGACAGGGGACCACGAGCAGTACTTC. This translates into CASSHGTGDHEQYF.

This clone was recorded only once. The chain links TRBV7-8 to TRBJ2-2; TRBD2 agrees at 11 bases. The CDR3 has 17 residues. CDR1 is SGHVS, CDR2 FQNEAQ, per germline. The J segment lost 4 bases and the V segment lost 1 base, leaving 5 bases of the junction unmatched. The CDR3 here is CASSLGGLAEITGELFF. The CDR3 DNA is TGTGCCAGCAGCTTAGGGGGACTAGCGGAAATCACCGGGGAGCTGTTTTTT.

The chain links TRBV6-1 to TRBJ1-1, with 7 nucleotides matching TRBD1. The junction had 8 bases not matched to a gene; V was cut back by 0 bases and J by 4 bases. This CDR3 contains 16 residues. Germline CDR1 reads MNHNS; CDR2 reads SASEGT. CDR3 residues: CASSEAQGGRVTEAFF. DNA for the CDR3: TGTGCCAGCAGTGAAGCGCAGGGGGGGCGCGTCACTGAAGCTTTCTTT.

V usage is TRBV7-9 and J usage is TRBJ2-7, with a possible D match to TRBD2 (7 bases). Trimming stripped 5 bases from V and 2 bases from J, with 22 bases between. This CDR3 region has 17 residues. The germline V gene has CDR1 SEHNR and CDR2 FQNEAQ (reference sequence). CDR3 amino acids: CASSLLPGAGVTYEQYF. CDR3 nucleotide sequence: TGTGCCAGCAGCCTCCTCCCAGGGGCGGGAGTTACCTACGAGCAGTACTTC.

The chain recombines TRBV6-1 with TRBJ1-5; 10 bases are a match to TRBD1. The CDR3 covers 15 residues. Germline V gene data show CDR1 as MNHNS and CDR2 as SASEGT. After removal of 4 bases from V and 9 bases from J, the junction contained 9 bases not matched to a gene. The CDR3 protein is CASSASGTGVWPQHF. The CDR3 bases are TGTGCCAGCAGTGCTTCCGGGACAGGGGTATGGCCCCAGCATTTT.

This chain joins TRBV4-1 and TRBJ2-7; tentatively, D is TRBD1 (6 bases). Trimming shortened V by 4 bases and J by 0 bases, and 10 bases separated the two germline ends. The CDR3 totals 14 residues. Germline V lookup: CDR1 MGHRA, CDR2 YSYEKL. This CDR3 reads CASSPGQSSYEQYF. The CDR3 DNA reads TGCGCCAGCAGCCCCGGACAGAGCTCCTACGAGCAGTACTTC.

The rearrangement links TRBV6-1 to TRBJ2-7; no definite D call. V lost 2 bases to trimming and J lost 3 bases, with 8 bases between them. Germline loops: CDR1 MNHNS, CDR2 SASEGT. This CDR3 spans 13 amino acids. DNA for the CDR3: TGTGCCAGCAGTGAACGGCTACTCTACGAGCAGTACTTC. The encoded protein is CASSERLLYEQYF.

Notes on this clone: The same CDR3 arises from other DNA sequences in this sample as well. The DNA of the CDR3 is TGTGCCAGCAGGGGGACAGCTTACGAGCAGTACTTC. It codes for CASRGTAYEQYF. The chain employs TRBV2 and TRBJ2-7; 7 positions match TRBD1. CDR1 is SNHLY and CDR2 is FYNNEI in the germline V gene. The junction had 3 bases not matched to a gene; V was cut back by 6 bases and J by 4 bases. The CDR3 runs 12 residues.

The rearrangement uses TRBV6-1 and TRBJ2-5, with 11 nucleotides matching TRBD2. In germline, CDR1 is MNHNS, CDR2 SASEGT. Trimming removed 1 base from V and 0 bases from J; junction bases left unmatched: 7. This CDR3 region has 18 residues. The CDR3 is CASSEGLAGGGYQETQYF. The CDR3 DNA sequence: TGTGCCAGCAGTGAAGGTCTAGCGGGAGGAGGGTACCAAGAGACCCAGTACTTC.

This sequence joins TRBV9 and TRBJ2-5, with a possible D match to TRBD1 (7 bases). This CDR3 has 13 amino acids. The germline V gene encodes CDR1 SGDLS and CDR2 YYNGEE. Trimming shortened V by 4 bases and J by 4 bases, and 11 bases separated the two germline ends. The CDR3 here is CASSTGEVETQYF. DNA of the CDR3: TGTGCCAGCAGCACAGGGGAGGTAGAGACCCAGTACTTC.

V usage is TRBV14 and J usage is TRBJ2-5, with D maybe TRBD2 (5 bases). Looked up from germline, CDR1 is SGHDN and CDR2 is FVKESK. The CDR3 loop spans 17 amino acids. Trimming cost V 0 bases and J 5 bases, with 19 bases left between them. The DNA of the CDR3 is TGTGCCAGCAGCCAAGATGTCGGGATTACGGGTCTTGAGACCCAGTACTTC. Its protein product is CASSQDVGITGLETQYF.

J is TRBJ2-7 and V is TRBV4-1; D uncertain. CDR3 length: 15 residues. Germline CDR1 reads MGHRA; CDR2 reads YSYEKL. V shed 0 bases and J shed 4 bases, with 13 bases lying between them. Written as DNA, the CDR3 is TGCGCCAGCAGCCAAGATTACAGTCTATCTTACGAGCAGTACTTC. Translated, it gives CASSQDYSLSYEQYF.

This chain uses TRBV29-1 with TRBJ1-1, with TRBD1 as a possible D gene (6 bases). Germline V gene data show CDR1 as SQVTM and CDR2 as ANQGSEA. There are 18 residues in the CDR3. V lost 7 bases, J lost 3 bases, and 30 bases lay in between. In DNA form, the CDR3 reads TGCAGCGCCGAGGGCCTACCTGAATGGGGGGCGCATGACACTGAAGCTTTCTTT. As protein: CSAEGLPEWGAHDTEAFF.

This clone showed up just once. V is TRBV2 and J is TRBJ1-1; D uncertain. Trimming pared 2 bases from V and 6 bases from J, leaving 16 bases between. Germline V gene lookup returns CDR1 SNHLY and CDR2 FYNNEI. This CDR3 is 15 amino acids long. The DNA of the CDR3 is TGTGCCAGCAGTGAAAAGGGCGACCGATACGCTGAAGCTTTCTTT. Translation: CASSEKGDRYAEAFF.

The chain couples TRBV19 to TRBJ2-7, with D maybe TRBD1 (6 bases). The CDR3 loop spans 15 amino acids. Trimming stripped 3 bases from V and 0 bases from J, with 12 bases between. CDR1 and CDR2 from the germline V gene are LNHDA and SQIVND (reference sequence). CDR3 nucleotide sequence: TGTGCCAGTAGTATCCGGGACACATACTCCTACGAGCAGTACTTC. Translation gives CASSIRDTYSYEQYF.